Following are 30 T cell receptor beta chains from one sample sequenced in a study of blood T cells in healthy people across ages. The second PCR ran roughly 7 to 12 cycles with a sample-barcoded 5' primer and J-beta primers. TCRdb used MiXCR to reprocess the 5' RACE reads, holding one entry per CDR3 protein. Among around 710,000 distinct CDR3 sequences listed, roughly 45% were seen once. The sequenced material came from blood. The source of these receptors is a woman aged 60-75 years in good health.

The table lists this clonotype with a count of one. J is TRBJ1-2 and V is TRBV4-2; a weak D match, TRBD1 (5 bases). The germline V and J ends were trimmed by 1 base and 8 bases, with 11 bases remaining between them. This CDR3 region has 13 residues. The germline CDR1 and CDR2 sequences are LGHNA and YNFKEQ. The CDR3 nucleotides read TGTGCCAGCAGCCAAGTATTTGGGGACGGCTACACCTTC. The encoded protein is CASSQVFGDGYTF.

This clonotype was detected a few times. The V and J genes are TRBV3-1 and TRBJ2-1; 7 positions match TRBD1. Germline CDR1 and CDR2: LGHDT and YNNKEL (reference sequence). The CDR3 is made up of 14 amino acids. V was clipped by 6 bases and J by 5 bases; unmatched bases: 7. As DNA, the CDR3 is TGTGCCAGCAGACGACAGGGCATAGACAATGAGCAGTTCTTC. Amino acids: CASRRQGIDNEQFF.

The chain is built from TRBV20-1 and TRBJ1-6; 7 bases match TRBD1. Germline CDR1 and CDR2: DFQATT and SNEGSKA (reference sequence). The CDR3 sequence is 16 residues long. The V gene end was trimmed by 6 bases and the J gene end by 6 bases; junction bases not matched to a gene: 14. The CDR3 DNA follows: TGCAGTGCCCAGCTTAAGACAGGGTCGGGTAATTCACCCCTCCACTTT. The encoded protein is CSAQLKTGSGNSPLHF.

V usage is TRBV6-1 and J usage is TRBJ2-1; TRBD1 is a possible D gene (5 bases). V lost 10 bases to trimming and J lost 0 bases, with 10 bases between them. There are 13 residues in the CDR3. Germline V gene lookup returns CDR1 MNHNS and CDR2 SASEGT. CDR3 nucleotides: TGTGCCAACGGTAGGGGCTCCTACAATGAGCAGTTCTTC. Protein sequence: CANGRGSYNEQFF.

V usage is TRBV20-1 and J usage is TRBJ2-7, with D maybe TRBD2 (5 bases). The CDR3 totals 16 residues. Germline V CDR1 and CDR2: DFQATT, SNEGSKA (reference sequence). The V end lost 3 bases, the J end lost 4 bases, and 22 bases lay between the germline ends. The chain's CDR3 is CSASRFGSEGRYEQYF. The CDR3 nucleotides are TGCAGTGCTAGCAGGTTTGGGTCAGAGGGAAGATACGAGCAGTACTTC.

The rearrangement uses TRBV12-3 or TRBV12-4 and TRBJ1-4; 9 positions match TRBD1. The CDR3 length is 14 residues. The V and J ends lost 6 bases and 7 bases, in that order; junction bases with no gene match: 6. The CDR3 is CASRRSDRGEKLFF. CDR3 nucleotides: TGTGCCAGCAGGCGATCGGACAGGGGTGAAAAACTGTTTTTT.

The chain employs TRBV20-1 and TRBJ2-1; 13 positions match TRBD2. V gave up 2 bases and J gave up 6 bases; unmatched junction bases: 4. The CDR3 totals 15 residues. Germline V gene data show CDR1 as DFQATT and CDR2 as SNEGSKA (reference sequence). CDR3 amino acids: CSARRGLAGTNEQFF. Written as DNA, the CDR3 is TGCAGTGCTAGACGGGGACTAGCGGGAACCAATGAGCAGTTCTTC.

This clonotype occurred a few times. The gene calls are TRBV29-1 and TRBJ2-1; D may be TRBD2 (5 bases). V lost 5 bases and J lost 2, with 10 bases in between. This CDR3 has 13 amino acids. CDR1 and CDR2 from the germline V gene are SQVTM and ANQGSEA. The CDR3 bases are TGCAGCGTTCCGGGGTACACCTACAATGAGCAGTTCTTC. This encodes CSVPGYTYNEQFF.

This chain joins TRBV29-1 and TRBJ2-1; unclear D gene. V lost 6 bases, J lost 4 bases, and 13 bases lay in between. There are 13 residues in the CDR3. Germline CDR1 SQVTM, CDR2 ANQGSEA. The CDR3 region is CSVLTSIYNEQFF. CDR3 nucleotide sequence: TGCAGCGTCTTAACTTCTATATACAATGAGCAGTTCTTC.

The gene calls are TRBV20-1 and TRBJ2-7; weak D call: TRBD1 (6 bases). Germline CDR1 DFQATT, CDR2 SNEGSKA (reference sequence). This CDR3 is 12 amino acids long. The V end lost 3 bases, the J end lost 0 bases, and 6 bases lay between the germline ends. The CDR3 bases are TGCAGTGCTAGGACAGGCTCCTACGAGCAGTACTTC. Its protein is CSARTGSYEQYF.

The J gene is TRBJ2-5, the V gene TRBV5-1; 9 bases are shared with TRBD1. With 3 bases clipped from V and 5 bases from J, the junction kept 11 bases outside the gene matches. CDR3 length: 16 residues. Germline-derived CDR1 and CDR2 are SGHRS and YFSETQ. CDR3 sequence (DNA): TGCGCCAGCAGCTCCGACCCCCGGGACAGGGTCGAGACCCAGTACTTC. It encodes CASSSDPRDRVETQYF.

The gene calls are TRBV25-1 and TRBJ1-4; D unresolved. The germline gives CDR1 MGHDK, CDR2 SYGVNS. V was cut by 1 base and J by 0 bases, with 6 bases left in between. CDR3 length: 15 residues. The CDR3 DNA follows: TGTGCCAGCAGTGAATTGGCTGCAACTAATGAAAAACTGTTTTTT. This codes for CASSELAATNEKLFF.

This clonotype was counted between two and nine times. This chain uses TRBV2 with TRBJ2-7; 7 bases are shared with TRBD2. V gave up 3 bases and J gave up 0 bases; unmatched junction bases: 8. Germline CDR1 SNHLY, CDR2 FYNNEI. The CDR3 runs to 16 residues. The CDR3 nucleotides are TGTGCCAGCAGTGAGCAATCGGGGGGAAACTCCTACGAGCAGTACTTC. It yields the protein CASSEQSGGNSYEQYF.

This clonotype was observed a handful of times. This rearrangement joins TRBV3-1 to TRBJ1-1, with D maybe TRBD1 (5 bases). V lost 4 bases and J 7 bases, leaving 13 bases between the germline ends. This CDR3 comprises 13 residues. The V gene's germline CDR1 is LGHDT and CDR2 YNNKEL (reference sequence). CDR3 region: CASSLGRKGEAFF. The CDR3 bases are TGTGCCAGCAGCCTGGGACGGAAGGGTGAAGCTTTCTTT.

This chain connects TRBV11-2 to TRBJ2-4; tentative D call: TRBD1 (6 bases). Germline values: CDR1 SGHAT, CDR2 FQNNGV. Trimming took 0 bases from V and 1 from J, leaving 13 bases between them. The CDR3 spans 17 residues. For the CDR3, the DNA is TGTGCCAGCAGCTTAGATCCGTACCAGGGGGCCAAAAACATTCAGTACTTC. Residues: CASSLDPYQGAKNIQYF.

The J gene is TRBJ1-2, the V gene TRBV6-1; a weak D match, TRBD1 (6 bases). Trimming cost V 4 bases and J 0 bases, with 9 bases left between them. CDR1 is MNHNS, CDR2 SASEGT, per germline. The CDR3 runs 14 residues. The CDR3 loop reads CASSAGDSNYGYTF. CDR3 sequence (DNA): TGTGCCAGCAGTGCAGGGGATTCTAACTATGGCTACACCTTC.

The V call is TRBV5-1, the J call TRBJ1-1; D not resolved. The CDR3 is 16 residues long. Germline V lookup: CDR1 SGHRS, CDR2 YFSETQ. V lost 0 bases and J lost 0, with 12 bases in between. The CDR3 loop reads CASSLAASILNTEAFF. CDR3 sequence (DNA): TGCGCCAGCAGCTTGGCGGCCAGCATTCTGAACACTGAAGCTTTCTTT. Combining the CDR3 with reference TRBV5-1 and TRBJ1-1 gives the whole variable domain KAGVTQTPRYLIKTRGQQVTLSCSPISGHRSVSWYQQTPGQGLQFLFEYFSETQRNKGNFPGRFSGRQFSNSRSEMNVSTLELGDSALYLCASSLAASILNTEAFFGQGTRLTVV.

This clonotype occurred a few times. J is TRBJ2-1 and V is TRBV20-1; D is possibly TRBD2 (6 bases). CDR1 is DFQATT, CDR2 SNEGSKA, per germline (reference sequence). The length of the CDR3 is 16 residues. The ends were cut back, 5 bases at V and 5 bases at J, with 22 bases in the middle. The CDR3 reads CSAWPSGIGGNNEQFF. CDR3 coding DNA: TGCAGTGCTTGGCCCTCCGGGATCGGGGGAAACAATGAGCAGTTCTTC.

Only a few counts were recorded for this clonotype. The gene calls are TRBV20-1 and TRBJ1-4; D is unclear. The V end was cut by 2 bases, the J end by 8 bases, with 12 bases between. The CDR3 sequence is 13 residues long. Looked up from germline, CDR1 is DFQATT and CDR2 is SNEGSKA (reference sequence). As DNA, the CDR3 is TGCAGTGCTAGACGGGGTTTCGGGGAAAAACTGTTTTTT. The encoded protein is CSARRGFGEKLFF.

There are many counts of this clonotype. The junction shows a germline mismatch at one end, possibly a read error. The chain is built from TRBV5-1 and TRBJ2-5; 13 positions agree with TRBD2. Looked up from germline, CDR1 is SGHRS and CDR2 is YFSETQ. The CDR3 is 15 amino acids. CDR3 sequence reads: CASSLGLAGVETQYF. The CDR3 region has the DNA TGTGCCAGCAGCTTAGGACTAGCGGGGGTGGAGACCCAGTACTTC. Full variable domain (remainder filled in from reference TRBV5-1 and TRBJ2-5): KAGVTQTPRYLIKTRGQQVTLSCSPISGHRSVSWYQQTPGQGLQFLFEYFSETQRNKGNFPGRFSGRQFSNSRSEMNVSTLELGDSALYLCASSLGLAGVETQYFGPGTRLLVL.

This clonotype was detected a few times. The V call is TRBV18, the J call TRBJ2-5; the D gene could be TRBD1 or TRBD2 (7 bases each). The J call may be in error: the DNA end matches TRBJ2-7 better. Germline CDR1 KGHSH, CDR2 LQKENI. This CDR3 has 14 amino acids. The CDR3 here is CASSPREGADEQYF. The CDR3 DNA reads as TGTGCCAGCTCACCGAGGGAGGGGGCCGACGAGCAGTACTTC.

The J gene is TRBJ2-1, the V gene TRBV4-3; D remains ambiguous. Per the germline V gene, CDR1 is LGHNA and CDR2 is YSLEER. The germline V and J ends were trimmed by 1 base and 10 bases, with 11 bases remaining between them. This CDR3 comprises 13 residues. The CDR3 DNA sequence: TGCGCCAGCAGCCAAGGAGGCCCTTACGAGCAGTTCTTC. It is translated as CASSQGGPYEQFF.

This clonotype appeared many times. The J gene is TRBJ1-2, the V gene TRBV29-1; 9 bases map to TRBD1. CDR1 and CDR2 from the germline V gene are SQVTM and ANQGSEA. Trimming took 2 bases from V and 9 from J; bases not matched to a gene: 10. The CDR3 totals 14 residues. CDR3 bases: TGCAGCGTTGAAACCGGGACAGGGCGGCAAAGCTACACCTTC. Translated, it gives CSVETGTGRQSYTF.

This chain uses TRBV7-8 with TRBJ2-1; 7 positions match TRBD2. Losses at the gene ends were 5 bases for V and 0 bases for J; bases not matched to a gene: 7. In germline, CDR1 is SGHVS, CDR2 FQNEAQ. This CDR3 contains 16 residues. CDR3 in DNA: TGTGCCAGCAGCCAAACTAGCGCCCTCTCCTACAATGAGCAGTTCTTC. Its protein product is CASSQTSALSYNEQFF. The full variable domain, its missing parts supplied by reference TRBV7-8 and TRBJ2-1, is GAGVSQSPRYKVAKRGQDVALRCDPISGHVSLFWYQQALGQGPEFLTYFQNEAQLDKSGLPSDRFFAERPEGSVSTLKIQRTQQEDSAVYLCASSQTSALSYNEQFFGPGTRLTVL.

The chain has TRBV12-3 or TRBV12-4 and TRBJ2-2, with D perhaps TRBD2 (9 bases). With 6 bases removed from V and 4 bases from J, the gap between germline ends came to 30 bases. The CDR3 extends over 20 amino acids. The CDR3 nucleotides read TGTGCCAGCAGGCCCACAGGGGGTTCGGCTAGCGGGGACCTCACCGGGGAGCTGTTTTTT. This sequence encodes CASRPTGGSASGDLTGELFF.

This clonotype showed up many times. The V call is TRBV25-1, the J call TRBJ2-5; no clear D. This CDR3 is 12 amino acids long. From germline, CDR1 is MGHDK and CDR2 SYGVNS. Deletions cut 4 bases from V and 3 bases from J, with 6 bases between. This CDR3 is CASSGLKETQYF. The CDR3 nucleotides read TGTGCCAGCAGTGGGCTCAAAGAGACCCAGTACTTC. Together with reference TRBV25-1 and TRBJ2-5, the CDR3 gives the full variable domain: EADIYQTPRYLVIGTGKKITLECSQTMGHDKMYWYQQDPGMELHLIHYSYGVNSTEKGDLSSESTVSRIRTEHFPLTLESARPSHTSQYLCASSGLKETQYFGPGTRLLVL.

This sequence joins TRBV5-1 and TRBJ1-1, with TRBD1 matching 8 bases. Germline CDR1 is SGHRS and CDR2 is YFSETQ. The CDR3 consists of 14 residues. The V gene end was trimmed by 7 bases and the J gene end by 3 bases; junction bases not matched to a gene: 8. Here the CDR3 reads CASSLDRADTEAFF. Written as DNA, the CDR3 is TGCGCCAGCTCCTTGGACAGGGCGGACACTGAAGCTTTCTTT.

This clonotype was detected a few times. The chain couples TRBV6-2 or TRBV6-3 to TRBJ2-7; D possibly corresponds to TRBD2 (6 bases). Germline lookup yields CDR1 MNHEY and CDR2 SVGEGT. This CDR3 region has 15 residues. The V gene lost 5 bases and the J gene lost 2 bases, with 16 bases spanning the gap. CDR3 nucleotide sequence: TGTGCCAGCAGTACCAAATTCGGGACTCCCTACGAGCAGTACTTC. Translated, it gives CASSTKFGTPYEQYF.

V usage is TRBV29-1 and J usage is TRBJ1-2; a weak D match, TRBD1 (5 bases). The CDR3 is 12 amino acids. V gave up 6 bases and J gave up 6 bases, with 14 bases separating them. Per germline, CDR1 SQVTM and CDR2 ANQGSEA. For the CDR3, the DNA is TGCAGCGTCTCACGGGGGTCAAATGGCTACACCTTC. This codes for CSVSRGSNGYTF.

For this clonotype: One base away lies a much larger clone, so this may be a sequencing read error. The V call is TRBV27, the J call TRBJ2-5, with D possibly being TRBD1 or TRBD2 (5 bases each). Trimming pared 5 bases from V and 5 bases from J, leaving 15 bases between. The CDR3 consists of 14 residues. Looked up from germline, CDR1 is MNHEY and CDR2 is SMNVEV (reference sequence). The DNA of the CDR3 is TGTGCCAGCAGTCCCGGGACGGCCTTTGAGACCCAGTACTTC. It yields the protein CASSPGTAFETQYF.